The clone carrying this T cell receptor beta chain was found many times. The CDR3 sequence is 15 residues long. Deletions cut 6 bases from V and 2 bases from J, with 18 bases between. Per germline, CDR1 SQVTM and CDR2 ANQGSEA. This specimen belongs to a study of identical twins. Template switching created a universal primer site, and the cDNA included unique molecular identifiers. Each CDR3 protein is one row after TCRdb ran MiXCR on the 5' RACE reads. The top ten hold approximately 3% of the sample, which has approximately 600,000 distinct CDR3 sequences, 9.6% seen once. This sample also belongs to another study, concerning yellow fever vaccine responses in identical twins.

What was sequenced was PBMCs. The chain is built from TRBV29-1 and TRBJ2-3; D unclear. The sequence came from a woman between 18 and 29 years old in good health. The CDR3: CSVRVSLAPTDTQYF. The CDR3 region has the DNA TGCAGCGTCAGAGTCTCGTTAGCCCCCACAGATACGCAGTATTTT.